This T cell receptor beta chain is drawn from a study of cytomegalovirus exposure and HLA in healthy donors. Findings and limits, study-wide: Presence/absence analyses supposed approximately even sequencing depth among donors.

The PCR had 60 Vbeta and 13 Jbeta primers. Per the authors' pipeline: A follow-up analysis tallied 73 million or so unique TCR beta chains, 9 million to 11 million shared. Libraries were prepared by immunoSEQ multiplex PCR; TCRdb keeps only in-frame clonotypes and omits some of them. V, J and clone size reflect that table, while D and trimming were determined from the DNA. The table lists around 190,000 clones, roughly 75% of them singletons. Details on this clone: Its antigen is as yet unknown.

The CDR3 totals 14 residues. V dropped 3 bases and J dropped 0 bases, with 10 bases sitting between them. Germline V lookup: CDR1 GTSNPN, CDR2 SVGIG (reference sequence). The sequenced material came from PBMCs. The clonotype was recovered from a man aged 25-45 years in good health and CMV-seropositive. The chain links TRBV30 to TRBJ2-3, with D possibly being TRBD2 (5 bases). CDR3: CAWRDFRSTDTQYF. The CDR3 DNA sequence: TGTGCCTGGAGGGACTTCCGGAGCACAGATACGCAGTATTTT.